This passage covers 22 T cell receptor beta chains from one sample sequenced in a study of identical twins (dated by TCRdb to about 2016). Libraries came from 5' RACE. Sequencing instrument: Illumina HiSeq 2000. The raw public data were reprocessed by TCRdb itself: fastp quality trimming at Q25, MiXCR clonotype calling, in-frame beta chains only. Identical CDR3 proteins give one entry, which carries the most common genes and DNA. Counted in this sample were approximately 500,000 distinct CDR3 sequences; 24% of them appeared once. The ten biggest clones cover about 2.7% of the sample. This sample was shared with a second study, whose subject was T cells expressing NK-cell markers.

The specimen sequenced was CD4+ T cells sorted from blood. The receptors stem from a woman between 18 and 29 years old in good health.

The J gene is TRBJ2-7, the V gene TRBV7-2; D unclear. V lost 2 bases to trimming and J lost 1 base, with 15 bases between them. The CDR3 length is 16 residues. Germline V gene data show CDR1 as SGHTA and CDR2 as FQGNSA. The CDR3 nucleotides read TGTGCCAGCAGCTTATCGAAAGGGTCGGGTTCCTACGAGCAGTACTTC. Protein product: CASSLSKGSGSYEQYF.

The chain has TRBV20-1 and TRBJ2-7, with 11 bases fitting TRBD1. The CDR3 sequence is 14 residues long. Germline V lookup: CDR1 DFQATT, CDR2 SNEGSKA (reference sequence). V lost 6 bases and J lost 4; bases outside the gene matches: 8. As DNA, the CDR3 is TGCAGTGCCAAGGGGGGGACAGGGGGATACGAGCAGTACTTC. Amino acid sequence: CSAKGGTGGYEQYF.

CDR3 nucleotide sequence: TGCAGTGCTAGAGATTTAGCGAGGGCCTACGAGCAGTACTTC. Amino acid sequence: CSARDLARAYEQYF. The chain uses TRBV20-1 and TRBJ2-7; possibly TRBD2 for D (5 bases). Germline V gene data show CDR1 as DFQATT and CDR2 as SNEGSKA (reference sequence). With 0 bases removed from V and 2 bases from J, the gap between germline ends came to 11 bases. This CDR3 comprises 14 residues.

This clonotype was detected only a few times. The V gene is TRBV10-2, the J gene TRBJ1-5; 7 bases are shared with TRBD1. Germline CDR1 and CDR2: WSHSY and SAAADI. The CDR3 loop spans 14 amino acids. After removal of 10 bases from V and 1 base from J, the junction contained 7 bases not matched to a gene. The CDR3 sequence is CATWDSESNQPQHF. CDR3 DNA: TGCGCCACCTGGGACAGCGAAAGCAATCAGCCCCAGCATTTT.

Here the CDR3 DNA reads TGTGCCAGCAGACGCGACAAAATGACGCAGTATTTT. Protein: CASRRDKMTQYF. The chain recombines TRBV6-6 with TRBJ2-3; D not certain. The CDR3 is 12 residues long. Trimming removed 6 bases at V and 9 bases at J, with 13 bases between. From germline, CDR1 is MNHNY and CDR2 SVGAGI (reference sequence).

This clonotype has just a few counts. The V and J genes are TRBV13 and TRBJ2-2; 9 nucleotides align to TRBD2. With 5 bases clipped from V and 7 bases from J, the junction kept 8 bases outside the gene matches. The CDR3 extends over 15 amino acids. The germline V gene has CDR1 PRHDT and CDR2 FYEKMQ (reference sequence). The CDR3 region is CASSTPLAGLGELFF. The CDR3 DNA follows: TGTGCCAGCAGCACTCCGCTAGCGGGGCTCGGGGAGCTGTTTTTT.

In DNA, the CDR3 is TGCGCCAGCAGCTTGAGGGGGGGGGGCCCCTACAATGAGCAGTTCTTC. Amino acids: CASSLRGGGPYNEQFF. This rearrangement joins TRBV5-1 to TRBJ2-1, with a weak D call TRBD2 (7 bases). Trimming stripped 1 base from V and 2 bases from J, with 13 bases between. This CDR3 contains 16 residues. Germline V gene sequence: CDR1 SGHRS, CDR2 YFSETQ.

The genes are TRBV29-1 and TRBJ2-1; TRBD2 aligns across 8 bases. The CDR3 runs to 14 residues. Unmatched junction bases numbered 2, after V lost 3 bases and J lost 1 base. The V gene's germline CDR1 is SQVTM and CDR2 ANQGSEA. CDR3 sequence reads: CSVEASGSYNEQFF. The DNA for the CDR3 is TGCAGCGTTGAGGCTAGCGGGTCCTACAATGAGCAGTTCTTC.

This clonotype was recorded a few times. V usage is TRBV5-1 and J usage is TRBJ2-7; TRBD1 agrees at 8 bases. After removal of 5 bases from V and 5 bases from J, the junction contained 6 bases not matched to a gene. CDR3 length: 13 amino acids. CDR1 is SGHRS, CDR2 YFSETQ, per germline. The CDR3, as DNA: TGCGCCAGCAGATCGACAGGGGAACACGAGCAGTACTTC. This sequence encodes CASRSTGEHEQYF.

This clonotype has ten or more counts. The rearrangement links TRBV6-1 to TRBJ2-7; 9 bases map to TRBD1. This CDR3 contains 15 residues. Trimming cost V 8 bases and J 4 bases; bases outside gene matches: 12. Looked up from germline, CDR1 is MNHNS and CDR2 is SASEGT. CDR3 nucleotides: TGTGCCAGCCAAGATACCGGGACAGGGCTGTACGAGCAGTACTTC. It encodes CASQDTGTGLYEQYF.

There are a few counts of this clonotype. The gene calls are TRBV6-5 and TRBJ1-1; D might be TRBD1 (5 bases). Trimming took off 0 bases at V and 4 bases at J, with 12 bases between the two ends. Germline assignment: CDR1 MNHEY and CDR2 SVGAGI. The CDR3 sequence is 15 residues long. The DNA for the CDR3 is TGTGCCAGCAGTTACTCTCTGCAGGGCCGCACTGAAGCTTTCTTT. This codes for CASSYSLQGRTEAFF.

This clonotype has ten or more counts. V is TRBV12-3 or TRBV12-4 and J is TRBJ2-1; TRBD2 matches at 10 bases. The trim removed 6 bases at V and 10 bases at J, leaving 18 bases unmatched. The CDR3 is 17 residues long. The CDR3 nucleotides read TGTGCCAGCAGACCGACTAACCCAGCGGGGGGGCGGGGCGAGCAGTTCTTC. Translating gives CASRPTNPAGGRGEQFF.

V and J are TRBV4-3 and TRBJ2-3; 10 nucleotides align to TRBD2. This CDR3 is 16 amino acids long. The germline V gene has CDR1 LGHNA and CDR2 YSLEER. The V and J ends lost 0 bases and 9 bases, in that order; junction bases with no gene match: 9. The CDR3 nucleotides are TGCGCCAGCAGCCAAGATCTAGGAGCGGGAGGGCGGACGCAGTATTTT. It translates to CASSQDLGAGGRTQYF.

This clonotype turned up a few times. J is TRBJ2-7 and V is TRBV18; 7 bases agree with TRBD2. Germline V gives CDR1 KGHSH, CDR2 LQKENI. This CDR3 is 15 amino acids long. V lost 3 bases to trimming and J lost 7 bases; unmatched junction nucleotides: 12. The CDR3 sequence: CASSPYAGPGGEQYF. The CDR3 nucleotides read TGTGCCAGCTCACCGTATGCCGGACCGGGAGGAGAGCAGTACTTC.

The chain links TRBV20-1 to TRBJ2-5; D remains unclear. Trimming shortened V by 2 bases and J by 8 bases, and 12 bases separated the two germline ends. From germline, CDR1 is DFQATT and CDR2 SNEGSKA (reference sequence). The CDR3 loop spans 12 amino acids. The CDR3 loop is CSARSEPRTQYF. CDR3 sequence (DNA): TGCAGTGCTAGATCCGAGCCCCGTACCCAGTACTTC.

This clonotype appeared a few times. The chain joins TRBV3-1 to TRBJ1-2; no firm D call. The V end was cut by 0 bases, the J end by 6 bases, with 11 bases between. Germline V gene lookup returns CDR1 LGHDT and CDR2 YNNKEL (reference sequence). CDR3 size: 14 residues. CDR3 DNA sequence: TGTGCCAGCAGCCAAGATTTGACCTTGGATGGCTACACCTTC. This encodes CASSQDLTLDGYTF.

This clonotype occurred a few times. The chain is built from TRBV3-1 and TRBJ2-7, with D tentatively TRBD1 (6 bases). Germline values: CDR1 LGHDT, CDR2 YNNKEL (reference sequence). The CDR3 runs to 14 residues. V was cut by 4 bases and J by 3 bases, with 13 bases left in between. The CDR3 protein is CASSRTGHLYEQYF. The CDR3 DNA follows: TGTGCCAGCAGCCGAACGGGACATCTCTACGAGCAGTACTTC.

The V call is TRBV5-1, the J call TRBJ2-1, with D perhaps matching TRBD1 (6 bases). This CDR3 has 13 amino acids. The germline V gene has CDR1 SGHRS and CDR2 YFSETQ. V lost 2 bases, J lost 5 bases, and 8 bases lay in between. The CDR3 bases are TGCGCCAGCAGCTTCGGACAGAACAATGAGCAGTTCTTC. Translation gives CASSFGQNNEQFF.

This clonotype was seen a few times. The V and J genes are TRBV6-5 and TRBJ1-2, with D unresolved. With 1 base removed from V and 7 bases from J, the gap between germline ends came to 16 bases. Germline CDR1 and CDR2: MNHEY and SVGAGI. This CDR3 has 15 amino acids. The CDR3: CASSYFDRIGLGYTF. The CDR3 DNA reads as TGTGCCAGCAGTTACTTCGACCGCATCGGTCTTGGCTACACCTTC.

The V and J genes are TRBV20-1 and TRBJ1-2; D is ambiguous. This CDR3 is 11 amino acids long. The V end lost 6 bases, the J end lost 8 bases, and 13 bases lay between the germline ends. Germline loops: CDR1 DFQATT, CDR2 SNEGSKA (reference sequence). CDR3: CSAGPPHGYTF. CDR3 in DNA: TGCAGTGCCGGACCTCCGCACGGCTACACCTTC.

This chain joins TRBV2 and TRBJ2-7, with D hard to call. The V end lost 7 bases, the J end lost 2 bases, and 9 bases lay between the germline ends. Germline assignment: CDR1 SNHLY and CDR2 FYNNEI. The CDR3 length is 12 residues. The CDR3 DNA reads TGTGCCAGCACCCGCGATACCTACGAGCAGTACTTC. Protein: CASTRDTYEQYF.

The chain recombines TRBV5-6 with TRBJ2-3, with 7 bases lining up with TRBD1. The CDR3 consists of 14 residues. CDR1 is SGHDT and CDR2 is YYEEEE in the germline V gene. Unmatched junction bases numbered 2, after V lost 0 bases and J lost 4 bases. CDR3 amino acids: CASSLARGPDTQYF. For the CDR3, the DNA is TGTGCCAGCAGCTTGGCGAGGGGGCCAGATACGCAGTATTTT.